This T cell receptor beta chain was sequenced during a study of control samples from healthy donors and cancer patients. Some clones are missing from TCRdb's copy, which holds only in-frame ones; the method was immunoSEQ multiplex PCR. The sample lists 100,000 to 150,000 clones, roughly 90% occurring once. The origin of this receptor is a man between 18 and 29 years old in good health. The sequenced sample consisted of blood.

This chain's CDR3 is CASSVGGTQYF. The CDR3 DNA is TGTGCCAGCAGCGTCGGGGGTACGCAGTATTTT. The chain employs TRBV13 and TRBJ2-3; D is possibly TRBD2 (6 bases). This CDR3 comprises 11 residues. V lost 5 bases and J lost 8, with 8 bases in between. The germline gives CDR1 PRHDT, CDR2 FYEKMQ (reference sequence).